This TCR beta chain is drawn from a study of post-analysis software for immune sequencing data. About the study: Progressive-relapsing, secondary progressive and relapsing-remitting multiple sclerosis were among the disease courses included.

This CDR3 spans 17 amino acids. V was shortened by 0 bases and J by 0 bases, with 13 bases between the two germline ends. Germline V gene lookup returns CDR1 SGDLS and CDR2 YYNGEE. The TCR beta cDNA libraries contained unique molecular identifiers. From roughly 1 to 10 million T cells, 400,000 to 600,000 cDNA molecules were obtained. TCRdb re-called the PCR reads through MiXCR, storing one row per CDR3 protein. The sample holds hundreds of thousands of distinct CDR3 sequences, roughly 38% seen once. General study results and limits: Those samples that were prepared in the same batch co-clustered strongly by F measure. Compared with controls, patients had more of 4 to 6 TRBV segments, including TRBV5-6, TRBV5-1 and TRBV20-1. Controls showed significantly higher normalized Chao1 diversity than did multiple sclerosis patients.

Comment on this clonotype: Its antigen is still unknown.

The origin of this receptor is a girl aged 10 to 17 with multiple sclerosis. The sequenced sample was blood. This sequence joins TRBV9 and TRBJ2-1, with D perhaps TRBD1 (5 bases). The CDR3 reads CASSVGTGRVSYNEQFF. CDR3 nucleotide sequence: TGTGCCAGCAGCGTAGGTACAGGTAGAGTCTCCTACAATGAGCAGTTCTTC.